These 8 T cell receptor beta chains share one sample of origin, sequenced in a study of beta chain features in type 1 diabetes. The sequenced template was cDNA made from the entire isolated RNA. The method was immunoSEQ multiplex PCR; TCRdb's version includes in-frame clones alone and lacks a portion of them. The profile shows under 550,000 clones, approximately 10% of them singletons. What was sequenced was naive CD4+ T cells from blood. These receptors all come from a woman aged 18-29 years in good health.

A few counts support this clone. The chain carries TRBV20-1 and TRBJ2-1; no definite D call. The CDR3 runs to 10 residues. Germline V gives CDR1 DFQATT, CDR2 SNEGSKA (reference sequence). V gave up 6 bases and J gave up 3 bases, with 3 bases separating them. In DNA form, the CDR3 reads TGCAGTGCCGACTACAATGAGCAGTTCTTC. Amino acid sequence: CSADYNEQFF.

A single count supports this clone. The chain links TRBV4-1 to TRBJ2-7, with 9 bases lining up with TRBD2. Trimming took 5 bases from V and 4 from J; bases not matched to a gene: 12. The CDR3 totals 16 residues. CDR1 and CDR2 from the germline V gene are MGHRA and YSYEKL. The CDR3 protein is CASSSAGGTGWYEQYF. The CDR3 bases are TGCGCCAGCAGCTCCGCGGGAGGGACTGGATGGTACGAGCAGTACTTC.

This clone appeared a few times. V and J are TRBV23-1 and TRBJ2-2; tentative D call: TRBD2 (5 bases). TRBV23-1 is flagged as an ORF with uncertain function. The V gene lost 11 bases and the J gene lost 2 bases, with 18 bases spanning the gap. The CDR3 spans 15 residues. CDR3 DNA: TGCGCCTATCGTTCGGGCCGGGGAAACACCGGGGAGCTGTTTTTT. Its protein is CAYRSGRGNTGELFF.

The CDR3 DNA is TGTGCCAGCAGTTTAGCGAGGGGAGGTGGCTACACCTTC. This gives the protein CASSLARGGGYTF. This chain connects TRBV27 to TRBJ1-2; tentative D call: TRBD1 (5 bases). CDR3 length: 13 residues. The V gene's germline CDR1 is MNHEY and CDR2 SMNVEV (reference sequence). Trimming stripped 2 bases from V and 7 bases from J, with 11 bases between.

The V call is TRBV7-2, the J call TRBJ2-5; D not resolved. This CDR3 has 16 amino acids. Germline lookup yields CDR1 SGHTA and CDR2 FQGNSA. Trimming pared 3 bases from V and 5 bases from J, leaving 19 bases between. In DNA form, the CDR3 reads TGTGCCAGCAGCTTGACGGGTACAGCTCGAACTGAGACCCAGTACTTC. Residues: CASSLTGTARTETQYF.

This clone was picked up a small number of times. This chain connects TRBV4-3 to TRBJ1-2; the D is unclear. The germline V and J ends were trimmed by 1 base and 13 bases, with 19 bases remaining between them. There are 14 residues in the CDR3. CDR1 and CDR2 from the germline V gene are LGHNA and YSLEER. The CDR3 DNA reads TGCGCCAGCAGCCAAGTCGACCTTGGGAGCCCTTCCACCTTC. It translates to CASSQVDLGSPSTF.

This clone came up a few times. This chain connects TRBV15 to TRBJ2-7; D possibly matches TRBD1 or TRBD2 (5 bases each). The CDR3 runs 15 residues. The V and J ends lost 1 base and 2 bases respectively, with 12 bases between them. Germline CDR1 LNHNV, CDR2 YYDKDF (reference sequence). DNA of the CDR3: TGTGCCACCAGCAGAGTCCCGGGACCCACCTACGAGCAGTACTTC. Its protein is CATSRVPGPTYEQYF. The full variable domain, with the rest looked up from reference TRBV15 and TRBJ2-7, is DAMVIQNPRYQVTQFGKPVTLSCSQTLNHNVMYWYQQKSSQAPKLLFHYYDKDFNNEADTPDNFQSRRPNTSFCFLDIRSPGLGDTAMYLCATSRVPGPTYEQYFGPGTRLTVT.

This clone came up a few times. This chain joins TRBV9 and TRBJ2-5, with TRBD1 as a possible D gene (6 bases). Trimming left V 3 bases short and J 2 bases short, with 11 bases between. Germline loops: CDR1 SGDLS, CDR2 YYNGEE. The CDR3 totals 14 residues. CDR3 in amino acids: CASSALDRQETQYF. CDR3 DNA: TGTGCCAGCAGCGCCTTGGACAGACAAGAGACCCAGTACTTC.